The 12 T cell receptor beta chains given below trace back to one sample, sequenced in a study of T cells of healthy individuals. TCRdb reanalysed the 5' RACE reads using MiXCR and keeps one entry per CDR3 protein. The sample gives over 95,000 distinct CDR3 sequences, 15% to 20% of which show up once; 6% to 8% is in the top ten. All receptors come from a human donor in good health.

The chain joins TRBV5-1 to TRBJ2-7; D could derive from TRBD1 or TRBD2 (5 bases each). V gave up 3 bases and J gave up 1 base, with 11 bases separating them. Germline CDR1 is SGHRS and CDR2 is YFSETQ. The CDR3 is 14 residues long. The CDR3 here is CASSSVGPSYEQYF. CDR3 DNA sequence: TGCGCCAGCAGCTCAGTGGGACCGTCCTACGAGCAGTACTTC. The whole variable domain, remainder taken from reference TRBV5-1 and TRBJ2-7, is KAGVTQTPRYLIKTRGQQVTLSCSPISGHRSVSWYQQTPGQGLQFLFEYFSETQRNKGNFPGRFSGRQFSNSRSEMNVSTLELGDSALYLCASSSVGPSYEQYFGPGTRLTVT.

In this sample, this clonotype turned up a few times. V usage is TRBV25-1 and J usage is TRBJ2-2; TRBD1 agrees at 8 bases. The length of the CDR3 is 15 residues. CDR1 and CDR2 (germline): MGHDK, SYGVNS. J was trimmed by 6 bases and V by 1 base; bases with no gene match: 4. The CDR3 DNA reads as TGTGCCAGCAGTGAATCGACAGGGGACCCCGGGGAGCTGTTTTTT. Translated, it gives CASSESTGDPGELFF.

This clonotype appeared a few times. The gene calls are TRBV20-1 and TRBJ1-2; D call uncertain. This CDR3 has 11 residues. Trimming removed 4 bases from V and 5 bases from J, with 8 bases in between. Germline values: CDR1 DFQATT, CDR2 SNEGSKA (reference sequence). The chain's CDR3 is CSATQAYGYTF. The CDR3 DNA reads as TGCAGTGCTACCCAGGCGTATGGCTACACCTTC.

In its sample, this clonotype was seen many times. The gene calls are TRBV28 and TRBJ2-7; 8 bases agree with TRBD1. The CDR3 totals 14 residues. Germline V CDR1 and CDR2: MDHEN, SYDVKM. With 3 bases clipped from V and 0 bases from J, the junction kept 1 base outside the gene matches. The DNA of the CDR3 is TGTGCCAGCAGTTTGGACAGGGACTCCTACGAGCAGTACTTC. This sequence encodes CASSLDRDSYEQYF.

The gene calls are TRBV20-1 and TRBJ2-7, with D possibly TRBD2 on 5 matching bases. Per germline, CDR1 DFQATT and CDR2 SNEGSKA (reference sequence). CDR3 length: 14 residues. V gave up 6 bases and J gave up 2 bases, with 17 bases separating them. The CDR3 loop is CSAAGAEIAYEQYF. The CDR3 DNA reads TGCAGTGCGGCAGGAGCGGAGATCGCCTACGAGCAGTACTTC.

The DNA of the CDR3 is TGCAGTGCTAGAGATCGGACAGGGGGATGGCAGCCCCAGCATTTT. Translation: CSARDRTGGWQPQHF. V usage is TRBV20-1 and J usage is TRBJ1-5, with TRBD1 matching 10 bases. CDR1 is DFQATT, CDR2 SNEGSKA, per germline (reference sequence). V was clipped by 0 bases and J by 7 bases; unmatched bases: 6. The CDR3 runs 15 residues.

The chain couples TRBV5-1 to TRBJ2-7; D ambiguous. Germline CDR1 reads SGHRS; CDR2 reads YFSETQ. V lost 0 bases to trimming and J lost 3 bases, with 7 bases between them. The CDR3 has 13 amino acids. As DNA, the CDR3 is TGCGCCAGCAGCTTGGGGCAGAACTACGAGCAGTACTTC. This gives the protein CASSLGQNYEQYF.

This rearrangement joins TRBV20-1 to TRBJ2-3; the D call may be TRBD1 or TRBD2 (5 bases each). This CDR3 has 13 residues. Germline values: CDR1 DFQATT, CDR2 SNEGSKA (reference sequence). The ends were cut back, 5 bases at V and 4 bases at J, with 13 bases in the middle. The CDR3 sequence is CSAGGREPDTQYF. The CDR3 DNA is TGCAGTGCTGGGGGTAGGGAACCAGATACGCAGTATTTT.

Remarks on this clonotype: A junction boundary mismatches the germline segment, possibly from a read error. The chain couples TRBV7-9 to TRBJ2-1; TRBD2 matches 9 bases. The CDR3 extends over 14 amino acids. The germline V gene has CDR1 SEHNR and CDR2 FQNEAQ (reference sequence). CDR3: CASSLAGTYNEQFF. In nucleotides, the CDR3 is TGTGCCAGCAGCCTAGCGGGGACCTACAATGAGCAGTTCTTC.

In its sample, this clonotype was seen a few times. This chain uses TRBV28 with TRBJ1-2; 8 bases match TRBD1. CDR1 and CDR2 (germline): MDHEN, SYDVKM. V shed 5 bases and J 7 bases; nucleotides not matched to a gene: 9. The CDR3 is made up of 14 amino acids. This CDR3 is CASSAPQGARGYTF. CDR3 DNA: TGTGCCAGCAGTGCCCCCCAGGGGGCGCGTGGCTACACCTTC.

J is TRBJ1-1 and V is TRBV12-3 or TRBV12-4; the D is unclear. The V end was cut by 5 bases, the J end by 9 bases, with 10 bases between. The CDR3 length is 11 residues. CDR3: CASSRTRKAFF. CDR3 DNA sequence: TGTGCCAGCAGTAGAACAAGGAAAGCTTTCTTT.

At least ten counts were recorded for this clonotype. The chain uses TRBV4-3 and TRBJ1-2; no firm D call. V lost 0 bases and J lost 4, with 12 bases in between. The CDR3 runs to 15 residues. Looked up from germline, CDR1 is LGHNA and CDR2 is YSLEER. This CDR3 reads CASSQDPRGTYGYTF. As DNA, the CDR3 is TGCGCCAGCAGCCAAGATCCCCGGGGTACCTATGGCTACACCTTC.